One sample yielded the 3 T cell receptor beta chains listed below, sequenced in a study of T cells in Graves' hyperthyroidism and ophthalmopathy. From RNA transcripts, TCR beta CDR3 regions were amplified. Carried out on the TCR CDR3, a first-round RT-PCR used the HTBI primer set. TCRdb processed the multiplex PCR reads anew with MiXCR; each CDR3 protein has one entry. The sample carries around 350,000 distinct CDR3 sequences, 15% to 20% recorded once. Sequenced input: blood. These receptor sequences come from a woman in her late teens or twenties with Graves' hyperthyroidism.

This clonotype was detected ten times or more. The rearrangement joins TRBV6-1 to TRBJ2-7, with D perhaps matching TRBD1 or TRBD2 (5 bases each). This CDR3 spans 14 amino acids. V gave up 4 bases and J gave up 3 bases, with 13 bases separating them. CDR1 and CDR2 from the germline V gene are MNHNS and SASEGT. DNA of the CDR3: TGTGCCAGCAGTGTACAGGAGGAAAACTACGAGCAGTACTTC. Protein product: CASSVQEENYEQYF.

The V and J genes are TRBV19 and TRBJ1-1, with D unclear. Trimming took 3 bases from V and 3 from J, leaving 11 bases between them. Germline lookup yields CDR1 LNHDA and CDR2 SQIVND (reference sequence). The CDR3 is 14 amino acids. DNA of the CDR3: TGTGCCAGTAGTATTAAGGGTTTTTACACTGAAGCTTTCTTT. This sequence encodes CASSIKGFYTEAFF. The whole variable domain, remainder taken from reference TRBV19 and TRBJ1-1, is DGGITQSPKYLFRKEGQNVTLSCEQNLNHDAMYWYRQDPGQGLRLIYYSQIVNDFQKGDIAEGYSVSREKKESFPLTVTSAQKNPTAFYLCASSIKGFYTEAFFGQGTRLTVV.

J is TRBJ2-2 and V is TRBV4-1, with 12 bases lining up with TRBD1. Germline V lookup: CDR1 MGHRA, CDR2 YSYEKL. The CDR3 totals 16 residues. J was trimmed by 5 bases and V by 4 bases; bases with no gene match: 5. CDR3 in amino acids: CASSPGQGARTGELFF. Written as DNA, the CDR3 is TGCGCCAGCAGCCCGGGACAGGGGGCGCGGACCGGGGAGCTGTTTTTT.